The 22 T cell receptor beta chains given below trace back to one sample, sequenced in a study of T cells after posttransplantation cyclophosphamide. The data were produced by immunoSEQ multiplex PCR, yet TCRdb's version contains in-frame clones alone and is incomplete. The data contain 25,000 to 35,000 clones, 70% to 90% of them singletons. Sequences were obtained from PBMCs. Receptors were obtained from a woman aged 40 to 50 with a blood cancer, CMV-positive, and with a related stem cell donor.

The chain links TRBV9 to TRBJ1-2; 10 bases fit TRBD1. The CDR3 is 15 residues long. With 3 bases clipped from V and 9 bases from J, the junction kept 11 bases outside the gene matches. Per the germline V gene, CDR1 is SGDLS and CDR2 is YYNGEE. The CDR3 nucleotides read TGTGCCAGCAGCGCGCGACGACAGGGGGCGGCTCGCTACACCTTC. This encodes CASSARRQGAARYTF.

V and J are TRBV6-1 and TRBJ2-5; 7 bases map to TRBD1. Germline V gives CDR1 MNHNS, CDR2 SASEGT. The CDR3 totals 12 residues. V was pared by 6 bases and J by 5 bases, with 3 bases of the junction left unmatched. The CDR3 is CASRRGGETQYF. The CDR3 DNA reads TGTGCCAGCAGAAGAGGGGGCGAGACCCAGTACTTC.

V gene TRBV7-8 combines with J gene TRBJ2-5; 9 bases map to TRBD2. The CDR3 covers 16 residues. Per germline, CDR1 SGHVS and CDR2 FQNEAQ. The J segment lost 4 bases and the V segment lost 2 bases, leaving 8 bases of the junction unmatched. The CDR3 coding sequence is TGTGCCAGCAGCTTATGGAGCGGGGGGTCCCGAGAGACCCAGTACTTC. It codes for CASSLWSGGSRETQYF.

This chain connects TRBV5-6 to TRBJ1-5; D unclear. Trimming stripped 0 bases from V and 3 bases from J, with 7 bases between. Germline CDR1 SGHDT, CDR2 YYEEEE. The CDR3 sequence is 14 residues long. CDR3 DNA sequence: TGTGCCAGCAGCTTGGGGCAGGTCAATCAGCCCCAGCATTTT. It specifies CASSLGQVNQPQHF. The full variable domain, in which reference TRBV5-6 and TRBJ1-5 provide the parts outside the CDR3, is DAGVTQSPTHLIKTRGQQVTLRCSPKSGHDTVSWYQQALGQGPQFIFQYYEEEERQRGNFPDRFSGHQFPNYSSELNVNALLLGDSALYLCASSLGQVNQPQHFGDGTRLSIL.

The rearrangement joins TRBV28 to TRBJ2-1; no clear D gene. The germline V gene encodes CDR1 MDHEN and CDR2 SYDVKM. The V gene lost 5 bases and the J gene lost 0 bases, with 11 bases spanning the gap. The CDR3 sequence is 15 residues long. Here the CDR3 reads CASSIAANSYNEQFF. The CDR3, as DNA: TGTGCCAGCAGTATAGCAGCAAACTCCTACAATGAGCAGTTCTTC.

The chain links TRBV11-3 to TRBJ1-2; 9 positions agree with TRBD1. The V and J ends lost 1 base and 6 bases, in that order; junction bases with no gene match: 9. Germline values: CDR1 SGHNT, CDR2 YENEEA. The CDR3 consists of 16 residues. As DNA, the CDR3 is TGTGCCAGCAGCTTAGTTAGGGACAGGGTCACGGATGGCTACACCTTC. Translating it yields CASSLVRDRVTDGYTF.

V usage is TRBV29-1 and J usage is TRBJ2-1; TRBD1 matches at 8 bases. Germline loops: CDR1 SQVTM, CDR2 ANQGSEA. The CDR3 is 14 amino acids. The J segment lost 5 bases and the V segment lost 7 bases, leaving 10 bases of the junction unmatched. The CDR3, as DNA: TGCAGCGCACTCCCGGGACAGGACCACAATGAGCAGTTCTTC. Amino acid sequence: CSALPGQDHNEQFF.

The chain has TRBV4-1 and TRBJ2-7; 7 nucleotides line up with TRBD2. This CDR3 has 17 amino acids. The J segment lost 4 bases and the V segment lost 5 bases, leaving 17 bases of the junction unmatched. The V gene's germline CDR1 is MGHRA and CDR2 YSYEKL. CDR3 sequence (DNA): TGCGCCAGCAGCTTAAGTCGGCTATCGGGGGGACCTTACGAGCAGTACTTC. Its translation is CASSLSRLSGGPYEQYF.

DNA of the CDR3: TGTGCCAGCAGCTCCTCCGCAGGGGTCGAGGCCATATATTTT. Its translation is CASSSSAGVEAIYF. The chain recombines TRBV28 with TRBJ1-3, with D perhaps TRBD1 (6 bases). V dropped 6 bases and J dropped 11 bases, with 20 bases sitting between them. The germline V gene encodes CDR1 MDHEN and CDR2 SYDVKM. This CDR3 comprises 14 residues.

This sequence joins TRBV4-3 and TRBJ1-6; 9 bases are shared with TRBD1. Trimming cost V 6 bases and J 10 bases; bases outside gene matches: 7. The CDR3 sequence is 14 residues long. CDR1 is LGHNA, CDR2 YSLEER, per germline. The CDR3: CASSRDRDVSPLHF. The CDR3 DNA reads TGCGCCAGCAGTCGGGACAGGGACGTATCACCCCTCCACTTT.

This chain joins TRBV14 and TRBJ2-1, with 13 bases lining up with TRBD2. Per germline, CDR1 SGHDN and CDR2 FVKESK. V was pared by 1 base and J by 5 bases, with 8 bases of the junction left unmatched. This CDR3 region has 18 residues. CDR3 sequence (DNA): TGTGCCAGCAGCCAAGCGACTAGCGGGGGGTCCCTCCACAATGAGCAGTTCTTC. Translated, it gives CASSQATSGGSLHNEQFF.

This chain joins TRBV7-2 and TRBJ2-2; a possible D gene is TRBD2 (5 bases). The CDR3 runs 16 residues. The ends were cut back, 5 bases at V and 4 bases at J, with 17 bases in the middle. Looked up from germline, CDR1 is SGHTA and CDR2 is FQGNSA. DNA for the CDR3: TGTGCCAGCAGCCCCGGACTGGCCCCGAGCACCGGGGAGCTGTTTTTT. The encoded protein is CASSPGLAPSTGELFF.

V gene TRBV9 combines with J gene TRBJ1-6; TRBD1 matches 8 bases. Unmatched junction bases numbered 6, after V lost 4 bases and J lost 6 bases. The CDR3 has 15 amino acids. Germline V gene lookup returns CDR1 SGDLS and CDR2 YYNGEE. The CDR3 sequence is CASSPSGQVNSPLHF. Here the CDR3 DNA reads TGTGCCAGCAGCCCCTCGGGACAGGTTAATTCACCCCTCCACTTT.

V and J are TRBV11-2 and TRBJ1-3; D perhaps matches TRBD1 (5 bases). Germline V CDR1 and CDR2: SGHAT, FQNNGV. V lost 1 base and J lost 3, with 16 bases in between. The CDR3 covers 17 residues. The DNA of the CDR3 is TGTGCCAGCAGCTTAGGTGCCCCAGGGCCTCATGGAAACACCATATATTTT. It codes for CASSLGAPGPHGNTIYF.

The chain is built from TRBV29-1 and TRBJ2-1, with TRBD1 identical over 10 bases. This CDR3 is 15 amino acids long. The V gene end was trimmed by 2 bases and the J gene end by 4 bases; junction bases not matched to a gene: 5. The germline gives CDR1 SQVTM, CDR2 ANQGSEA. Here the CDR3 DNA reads TGCAGCGTTGAAACGGGACAGGGGAAATACAATGAGCAGTTCTTC. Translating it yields CSVETGQGKYNEQFF.

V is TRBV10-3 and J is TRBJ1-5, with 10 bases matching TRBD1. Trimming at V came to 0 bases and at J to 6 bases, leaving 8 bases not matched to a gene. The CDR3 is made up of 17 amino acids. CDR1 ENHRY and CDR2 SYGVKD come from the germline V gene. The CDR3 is CAISESSGQGGGQPQHF. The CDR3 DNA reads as TGTGCCATCAGTGAGTCGAGTGGACAGGGGGGAGGTCAGCCCCAGCATTTT.

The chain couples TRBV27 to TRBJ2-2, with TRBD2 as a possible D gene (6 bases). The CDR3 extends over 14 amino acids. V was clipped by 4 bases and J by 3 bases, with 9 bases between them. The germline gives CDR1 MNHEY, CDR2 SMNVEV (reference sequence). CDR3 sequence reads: CASSWREDTGELFF. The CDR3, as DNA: TGTGCCAGCAGTTGGAGGGAGGACACCGGGGAGCTGTTTTTT.

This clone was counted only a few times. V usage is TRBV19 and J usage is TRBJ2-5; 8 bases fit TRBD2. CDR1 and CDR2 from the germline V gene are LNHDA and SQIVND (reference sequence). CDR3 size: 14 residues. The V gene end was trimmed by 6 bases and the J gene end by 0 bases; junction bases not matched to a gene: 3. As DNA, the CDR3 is TGTGCCAGTAGCGGGGGGGGGTACCAAGAGACCCAGTACTTC. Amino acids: CASSGGGYQETQYF.

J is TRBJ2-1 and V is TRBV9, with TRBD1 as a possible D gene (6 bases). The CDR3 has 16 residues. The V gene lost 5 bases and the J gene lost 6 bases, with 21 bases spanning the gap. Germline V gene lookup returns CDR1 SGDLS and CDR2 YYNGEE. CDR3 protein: CASSHTGSGGRNEQFF. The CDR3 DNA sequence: TGTGCCAGCAGTCATACAGGGTCCGGCGGTCGCAATGAGCAGTTCTTC.

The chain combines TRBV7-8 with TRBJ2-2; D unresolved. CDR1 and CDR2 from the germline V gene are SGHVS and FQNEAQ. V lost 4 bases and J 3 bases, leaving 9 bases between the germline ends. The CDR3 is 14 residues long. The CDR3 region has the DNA TGTGCCAGCAGCTGGGCGTCGGACACCGGGGAGCTGTTTTTT. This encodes CASSWASDTGELFF. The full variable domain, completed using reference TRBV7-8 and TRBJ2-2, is GAGVSQSPRYKVAKRGQDVALRCDPISGHVSLFWYQQALGQGPEFLTYFQNEAQLDKSGLPSDRFFAERPEGSVSTLKIQRTQQEDSAVYLCASSWASDTGELFFGEGSRLTVL.

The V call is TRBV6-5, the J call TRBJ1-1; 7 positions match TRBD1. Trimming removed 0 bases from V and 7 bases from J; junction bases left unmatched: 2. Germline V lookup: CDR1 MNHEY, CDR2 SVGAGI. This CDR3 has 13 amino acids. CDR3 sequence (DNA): TGTGCCAGCAGTTACTCGACAGGGATTGAAGCTTTCTTT. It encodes CASSYSTGIEAFF.

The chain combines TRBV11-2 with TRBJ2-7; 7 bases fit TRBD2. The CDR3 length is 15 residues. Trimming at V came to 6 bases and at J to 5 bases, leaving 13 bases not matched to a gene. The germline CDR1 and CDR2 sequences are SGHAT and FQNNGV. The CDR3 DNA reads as TGTGCCAGCAGGCACACACGCGGGGGAGAGGACGAGCAGTACTTC. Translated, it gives CASRHTRGGEDEQYF.